These T cell receptor beta chains were read from a single sample in a study of T cell changes during pregnancy in multiple sclerosis. This table comes from immunoSEQ multiplex PCR, and its TCRdb copy is limited to in-frame clones, with some not included. In the table there are approximately 49,000 clones, 85% to 95% of which are singletons. This specimen consisted of CD4+ T cells from peripheral blood mononuclear cells, obtained in the second trimester of pregnancy. The receptors originated from a female donor in good health, enrolled as a control in a pregnancy study. CDR3s include the opening cysteine and the closing phenylalanine or tryptophan. D genes are given only for firm matches. Clone size is given for some rows only: seen once, a few or many times, or a class if the clone is expanded.

D: .
V: TRBV25-1
size: few
J: TRBJ2-7
CDR3: CASSESRNHSYEQYF
DNA: TGTGCCAGCAGTGAATCGAGAAACCATTCCTACGAGCAGTACTTC

D: .
V: TRBV30
size: .
J: TRBJ1-1
CDR3: CAWARGETEAFF
DNA: TGTGCCTGGGCCCGAGGAGAGACTGAAGCTTTCTTT

D: .
V: TRBV18
size: .
J: TRBJ2-3
CDR3: CASSPPIGTGTDTQYF
DNA: TGTGCCAGCTCACCACCCATCGGGACTGGCACAGATACGCAGTATTTT

D: .
V: TRBV6-6
size: few
J: TRBJ1-6
CDR3: CASGEGGSSPLHF
DNA: TGTGCCAGCGGGGAAGGGGGTTCTTCACCCCTCCACTTT

D: TRBD1
V: TRBV14
size: few
J: TRBJ2-7
CDR3: CASSRTGGSYEQYF
DNA: TGTGCCAGCAGCCGGACAGGGGGGTCCTACGAGCAGTACTTC

D: TRBD2
V: TRBV7-8
size: .
J: TRBJ2-1
CDR3: CASSSGGSYNEQFF
DNA: TGTGCCAGCAGCTCGGGGGGCTCCTACAATGAGCAGTTCTTC

D: TRBD1
V: TRBV10-3
size: .
J: TRBJ1-5
CDR3: CAISRDRASSNQPQHF
DNA: TGTGCCATCAGCCGGGACAGGGCCAGTAGCAATCAGCCCCAGCATTTT

D: TRBD1
V: TRBV15
size: .
J: TRBJ2-7
CDR3: CATSNEDRGTSEQYF
DNA: TGTGCCACCAGCAACGAGGACAGGGGGACAAGCGAGCAGTACTTC

D: TRBD1
V: TRBV12-5
size: .
J: TRBJ2-1
CDR3: CASGSGRTGGYNEQFF
DNA: TGTGCTAGTGGTTCCGGCCGGACAGGGGGGTACAATGAGCAGTTCTTC

D: .
V: TRBV21-1
size: .
J: TRBJ2-1
CDR3: CARSTSANEQFF
DNA: TGTGCCAGGTCAACTAGCGCCAATGAGCAGTTCTTC

D: .
V: TRBV6-1
size: .
J: TRBJ1-5
CDR3: CASSVSFNSNQPQHF
DNA: TGTGCCAGCAGTGTCTCGTTTAATAGCAATCAGCCCCAGCATTTT

D: .
V: TRBV5-1
size: .
J: TRBJ2-7
CDR3: CASSPGRTDFSYEQYF
DNA: TGCGCCAGCAGCCCAGGTCGGACAGATTTTTCCTACGAGCAGTACTTC

D: TRBD2
V: TRBV28
size: .
J: TRBJ2-3
CDR3: CASRSGGAGTDTQYF
DNA: TGTGCCAGTAGATCGGGGGGGGCTGGCACAGATACGCAGTATTTT

D: TRBD1
V: TRBV20-1
size: .
J: TRBJ2-3
CDR3: CSARRTGTQYF
DNA: TGCAGTGCTAGAAGGACAGGTACGCAGTATTTT

D: .
V: TRBV4-2
size: .
J: TRBJ2-3
CDR3: CASSQGWAGATDTQYF
DNA: TGTGCCAGCAGCCAAGGGTGGGCGGGTGCCACAGATACGCAGTATTTT

D: .
V: TRBV30
size: few
J: TRBJ1-1
CDR3: CAWSVRGNTEAFF
DNA: TGTGCCTGGAGTGTCCGGGGGAACACTGAAGCTTTCTTT

D: .
V: TRBV4-2
size: .
J: TRBJ1-2
CDR3: CASSQADQGSYGYTF
DNA: TGTGCCAGCAGCCAAGCCGACCAGGGGTCCTATGGCTACACCTTC

D: TRBD1
V: TRBV28
size: .
J: TRBJ1-5
CDR3: CASRTGGNQPQHF
DNA: TGTGCCAGCAGAACAGGGGGCAATCAGCCCCAGCATTTT

D: .
V: TRBV28
size: once
J: TRBJ1-2
CDR3: CASSTYLSGGNRYGYTF
DNA: TGTGCCAGCAGTACCTATCTATCCGGGGGGAATAGGTATGGCTACACCTTC

D: .
V: TRBV5-5
size: .
J: TRBJ1-1
CDR3: CASEADRTAEAFF
DNA: TGTGCCAGCGAGGCCGACAGGACGGCTGAAGCTTTCTTT

D: TRBD1
V: TRBV7-3
size: .
J: TRBJ2-7
CDR3: CASSPLGQRSSYEQYF
DNA: TGTGCCAGCAGCCCGCTGGGACAGAGAAGCTCCTACGAGCAGTACTTC

D: .
V: TRBV5-1
size: .
J: TRBJ2-7
CDR3: CASSWGGGGAGGYEQYF
DNA: TGCGCCAGCAGCTGGGGGGGCGGGGGAGCAGGAGGATACGAGCAGTACTTC

D: .
V: TRBV7-2
size: once
J: TRBJ1-5
CDR3: CASSRTQGQPQHF
DNA: TGTGCCAGCAGCCGCACCCAGGGACAGCCCCAGCATTTT

D: TRBD2
V: TRBV28
size: .
J: TRBJ2-7
CDR3: CASSSPPGTSGYEQYF
DNA: TGTGCCAGCAGTTCCCCACCCGGGACTAGCGGTTACGAGCAGTACTTC

D: TRBD2
V: TRBV11-3
size: .
J: TRBJ2-1
CDR3: CASSPLAGGPGFDEQFF
DNA: TGTGCCAGCAGCCCGTTAGCGGGAGGGCCCGGATTCGATGAGCAGTTCTTC

D: TRBD2
V: TRBV2
size: .
J: TRBJ2-3
CDR3: CASRASGGPGDTQYF
DNA: TGTGCCAGCAGGGCGAGCGGGGGCCCAGGGGATACGCAGTATTTT

D: .
V: TRBV9
size: .
J: TRBJ2-1
CDR3: CASSVGGRGGHNEQFF
DNA: TGTGCCAGCAGCGTAGGCGGGCGGGGAGGTCACAATGAGCAGTTCTTC

D: TRBD1
V: TRBV25-1
size: .
J: TRBJ1-4
CDR3: CASSTGATNEKLFF
DNA: TGTGCCAGCAGTACAGGGGCAACTAATGAAAAACTGTTTTTT

D: .
V: TRBV2
size: .
J: TRBJ2-7
CDR3: CASRGAVIGEQYF
DNA: TGTGCCAGCCGGGGAGCGGTTATCGGCGAGCAGTACTTC

D: TRBD2
V: TRBV19
size: .
J: TRBJ2-5
CDR3: CASGTSGTYQETQYF
DNA: TGTGCCAGTGGGACTAGCGGGACGTACCAAGAGACCCAGTACTTC

D: TRBD2
V: TRBV19
size: once
J: TRBJ2-7
CDR3: CASTPSGNSYEQYF
DNA: TGTGCCAGTACCCCTAGCGGGAACTCCTACGAGCAGTACTTC

D: .
V: TRBV11-2
size: .
J: TRBJ2-7
CDR3: CASSLERGGMVEQYF
DNA: TGTGCCAGCAGCTTAGAACGGGGCGGGATGGTCGAGCAGTACTTC

D: .
V: TRBV19
size: few
J: TRBJ2-5
CDR3: CAGPPCLERSDGLLVETQYF
DNA: TGTGCCGGCCCGCCCTGCCTAGAGCGATCTGATGGTCTACTGGTAGAGACCCAGTACTTC

D: TRBD1
V: TRBV28
size: .
J: TRBJ2-6
CDR3: CASSGRDRAISGANVLTF
DNA: TGTGCCAGCAGTGGCCGGGACAGGGCTATTTCTGGGGCCAACGTCCTGACTTTC

D: TRBD1
V: TRBV30
size: .
J: TRBJ1-5
CDR3: CAWSAQGNQPQHF
DNA: TGTGCCTGGAGTGCACAGGGGAATCAGCCCCAGCATTTT

D: .
V: TRBV6-5
size: once
J: TRBJ1-3
CDR3: CASSYSSVSGNTIYF
DNA: TGTGCCAGCAGTTACTCGAGCGTCTCTGGAAACACCATATATTTT

D: .
V: TRBV7-3
size: .
J: TRBJ1-3
CDR3: CASSLIVGDTIYF
DNA: TGTGCCAGCAGCTTAATCGTCGGGGACACCATATATTTT

D: TRBD1
V: TRBV6-1
size: .
J: TRBJ1-1
CDR3: CASSVQGARNTEAFF
DNA: TGTGCCAGCAGTGTACAGGGGGCTAGGAACACTGAAGCTTTCTTT

D: .
V: TRBV5-6
size: .
J: TRBJ2-1
CDR3: CASSLGGYNEQFF
DNA: TGTGCCAGCAGCTTGGGCGGTTACAATGAGCAGTTCTTC

D: TRBD1
V: TRBV28
size: .
J: TRBJ1-5
CDR3: CASSFPEGAGQPQHF
DNA: TGTGCCAGCAGTTTTCCCGAGGGGGCTGGTCAGCCCCAGCATTTT

D: .
V: TRBV11-2
size: .
J: TRBJ2-4
CDR3: CASSAGLRNAKNIQYF
DNA: TGTGCCAGCAGCGCCGGACTCCGAAACGCCAAAAACATTCAGTACTTC

D: TRBD1
V: TRBV28
size: .
J: TRBJ1-6
CDR3: CASSGQAINSPLHF
DNA: TGTGCCAGCAGTGGACAGGCGATAAATTCACCCCTCCACTTT

D: .
V: TRBV7-2
size: .
J: TRBJ1-4
CDR3: CASSRRGEKLFF
DNA: TGTGCCAGCAGCCGCAGGGGCGAAAAACTGTTTTTT

D: .
V: TRBV2
size: .
J: TRBJ2-5
CDR3: CASTPGEQETQYF
DNA: TGTGCCAGCACCCCTGGGGAGCAAGAGACCCAGTACTTC

D: .
V: TRBV11-2
size: .
J: TRBJ2-1
CDR3: CASSSQASYNEQFF
DNA: TGTGCCAGCAGCTCCCAGGCATCCTACAATGAGCAGTTCTTC

D: TRBD1
V: TRBV19
size: .
J: TRBJ2-2
CDR3: CASSIQGAGTGELFF
DNA: TGTGCCAGTAGTATACAGGGGGCAGGGACCGGGGAGCTGTTTTTT

D: .
V: TRBV6-5
size: once
J: TRBJ1-5
CDR3: CASSYSRGDQPQHF
DNA: TGTGCCAGCAGTTACTCTCGGGGGGATCAGCCCCAGCATTTT

D: .
V: TRBV18
size: .
J: TRBJ2-5
CDR3: CASSLSGARETQYF
DNA: TGTGCCAGCTCACTTAGTGGGGCACGGGAGACCCAGTACTTC

D: TRBD2
V: TRBV7-2
size: .
J: TRBJ2-1
CDR3: CASSLSSGGLNEQFF
DNA: TGTGCCAGCAGCCTATCTAGCGGGGGCCTCAATGAGCAGTTCTTC

D: .
V: TRBV4-3
size: .
J: TRBJ2-7
CDR3: CASSQDFSYEQYF
DNA: TGCGCCAGCAGCCAAGACTTCTCCTACGAGCAGTACTTC

D: TRBD2
V: TRBV4-2
size: .
J: TRBJ2-3
CDR3: CASSQEAGGRTDTQYF
DNA: TGTGCCAGCAGCCAAGAGGCGGGGGGTCGCACAGATACGCAGTATTTT

D: .
V: TRBV15
size: .
J: TRBJ1-6
CDR3: CATSRDFSGPLHF
DNA: TGTGCCACCAGCAGAGATTTCTCAGGGCCCCTCCACTTT

D: TRBD1
V: TRBV2
size: .
J: TRBJ1-6
CDR3: CATTRGLGSPLHF
DNA: TGTGCCACCACAAGGGGGCTAGGGTCACCCCTCCACTTT